This TCR beta chain was captured by sequencing in a study of T cells expressing NK-cell markers. About the research overall: Sequencing of TCR beta repertoires drew on sorted CD3+CD56+NKG2C+, CD3+CD56+NKG2C- and CD3+CD56-NKG2C+ T cells. Study outcomes and limitations: These clonotypes additionally ranked first within the CD3+CD56-NKG2C+ fraction of a few donors. Specificity for HCMV among expanded NKG2C+ T cell clones was not established.

TCRdb re-called the 5' RACE reads and catalogs CDR3 proteins one per entry, DNA excluded. The sample spans about 180,000 distinct CDR3 sequences; the ten largest clones claim over 20%. The CDR3 is made up of 16 amino acids. CDR1 and CDR2 (germline): DFQATT, SNEGSKA (reference sequence). On this clonotype itself: Antigen unknown.

The source material was blood T cells: a sorted CD56 or NKG2C T cell subset, CD4+ or CD8+ T cells, or bulk PBMC T cells (not recorded which). The chain joins TRBV20-1 to TRBJ2-7; TCRdb reports TRBD2, a call that lacks DNA to check it against. The sequence was collected from a man aged 18-75 years in good health. This CDR3 reads CSASLRRSGYSYEQYF.